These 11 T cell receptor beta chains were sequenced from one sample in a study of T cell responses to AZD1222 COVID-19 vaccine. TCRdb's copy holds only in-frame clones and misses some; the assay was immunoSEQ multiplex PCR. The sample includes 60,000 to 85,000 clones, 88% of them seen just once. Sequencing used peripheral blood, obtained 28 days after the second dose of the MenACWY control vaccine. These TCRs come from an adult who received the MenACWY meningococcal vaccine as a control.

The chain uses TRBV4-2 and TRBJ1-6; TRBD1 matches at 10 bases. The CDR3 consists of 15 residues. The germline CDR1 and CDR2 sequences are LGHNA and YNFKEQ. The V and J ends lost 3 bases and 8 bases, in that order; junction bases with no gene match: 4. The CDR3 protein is CASSHADRGDSPLHF. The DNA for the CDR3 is TGTGCCAGCAGCCATGCGGACAGGGGGGATTCACCCCTCCACTTT.

This chain's CDR3 is CASSPQTTSNTGELFF. The CDR3 DNA sequence: TGTGCCAGCTCACCACAGACGACATCGAACACCGGGGAGCTGTTTTTT. The chain recombines TRBV18 with TRBJ2-2; no clear D. V lost 1 base, J lost 0 bases, and 9 bases lay in between. From germline, CDR1 is KGHSH and CDR2 LQKENI. CDR3 size: 16 residues.

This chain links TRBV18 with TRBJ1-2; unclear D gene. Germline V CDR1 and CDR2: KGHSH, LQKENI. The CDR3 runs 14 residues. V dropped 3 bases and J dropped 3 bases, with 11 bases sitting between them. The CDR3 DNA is TGTGCCAGCTCACCCCGCCGGGCGGACTATGGCTACACCTTC. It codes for CASSPRRADYGYTF.

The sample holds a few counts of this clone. The CDR3 region is CASSLDRQTQYF. In nucleotides, the CDR3 is TGTGCCAGCAGCTTAGATCGACAGACCCAGTACTTC. The J gene is TRBJ2-5, the V gene TRBV7-2; no firm D call. Germline CDR1 and CDR2: SGHTA and FQGNSA. V lost 1 base and J 6 bases, leaving 6 bases between the germline ends. The CDR3 totals 12 residues.

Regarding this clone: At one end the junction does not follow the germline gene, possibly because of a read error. CDR3 sequence (DNA): TGTGCCAGCGGCTTGGAAGTTCGATATTCGTTCGACACTGAAGCTTTCTTT. Translation: CASGLEVRYSFDTEAFF. The V and J genes are TRBV5-5 and TRBJ1-1; D is unclear. CDR3 length: 17 residues. CDR1 is SGHKS and CDR2 is YYEKEE in the germline V gene (reference sequence).

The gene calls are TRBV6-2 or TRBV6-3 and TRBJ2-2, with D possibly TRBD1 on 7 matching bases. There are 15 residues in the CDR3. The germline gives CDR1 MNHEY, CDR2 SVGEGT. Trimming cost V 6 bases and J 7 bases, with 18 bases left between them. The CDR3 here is CASSPPEGAGGELFF. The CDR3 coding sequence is TGTGCCAGCAGCCCCCCGGAGGGGGCGGGCGGGGAGCTGTTTTTT.

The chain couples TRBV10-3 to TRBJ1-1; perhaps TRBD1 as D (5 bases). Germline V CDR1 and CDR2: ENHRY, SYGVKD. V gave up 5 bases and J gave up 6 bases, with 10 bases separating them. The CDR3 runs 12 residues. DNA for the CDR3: TGTGCCATCAGTCCGGTGGGGGCTGAAGCTTTCTTT. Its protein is CAISPVGAEAFF.

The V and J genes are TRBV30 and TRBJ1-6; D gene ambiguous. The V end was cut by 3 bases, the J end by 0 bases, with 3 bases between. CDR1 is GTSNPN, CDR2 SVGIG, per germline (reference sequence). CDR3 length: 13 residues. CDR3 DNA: TGTGCCTGGAGGACCTCCTATAATTCACCCCTCCACTTT. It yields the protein CAWRTSYNSPLHF.

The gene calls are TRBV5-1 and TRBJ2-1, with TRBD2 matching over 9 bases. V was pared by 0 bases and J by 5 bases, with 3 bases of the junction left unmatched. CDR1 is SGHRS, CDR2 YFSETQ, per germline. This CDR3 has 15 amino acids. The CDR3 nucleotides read TGCGCCAGCAGCTTGGATCCTAGCGGGAACAATGAGCAGTTCTTC. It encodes CASSLDPSGNNEQFF.

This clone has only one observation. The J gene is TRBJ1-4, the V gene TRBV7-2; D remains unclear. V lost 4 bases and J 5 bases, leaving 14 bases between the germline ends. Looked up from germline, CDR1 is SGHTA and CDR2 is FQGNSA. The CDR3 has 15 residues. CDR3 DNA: TGTGCCAGCAGCTCCAGGTTTAGTGGGAATGAAAAACTGTTTTTT. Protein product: CASSSRFSGNEKLFF. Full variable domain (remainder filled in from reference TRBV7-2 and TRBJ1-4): GAGVSQSPSNKVTEKGKDVELRCDPISGHTALYWYRQSLGQGLEFLIYFQGNSAPDKSGLPSDRFSAERTGGSVSTLTIQRTQQEDSAVYLCASSSRFSGNEKLFFGSGTQLSVL.

The CDR3 DNA reads as TGTGCCAGTAGTACAGGGGGTAATCAGCCCCAGCATTTT. It specifies CASSTGGNQPQHF. The chain employs TRBV19 and TRBJ1-5; 7 positions match TRBD1. Germline values: CDR1 LNHDA, CDR2 SQIVND (reference sequence). With 4 bases clipped from V and 4 bases from J, the junction kept 1 base outside the gene matches. The CDR3 runs 13 residues.